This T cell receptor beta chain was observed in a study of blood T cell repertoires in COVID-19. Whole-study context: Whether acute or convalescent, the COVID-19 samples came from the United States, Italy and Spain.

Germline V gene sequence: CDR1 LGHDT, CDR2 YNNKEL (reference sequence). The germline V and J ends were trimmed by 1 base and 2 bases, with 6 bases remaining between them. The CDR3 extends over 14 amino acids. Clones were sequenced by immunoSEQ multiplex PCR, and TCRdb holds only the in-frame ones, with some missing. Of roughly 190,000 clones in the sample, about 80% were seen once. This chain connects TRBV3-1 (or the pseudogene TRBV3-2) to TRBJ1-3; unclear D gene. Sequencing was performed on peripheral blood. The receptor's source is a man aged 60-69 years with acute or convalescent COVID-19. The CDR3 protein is CASSQAGPGNTIYF. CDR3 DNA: TGTGCCAGCAGCCAAGCAGGCCCTGGAAACACCATATATTTT.